These 28 T cell receptor beta chains were all obtained from the same sample, sequenced in a study of blood T cells in healthy people across ages. Primers used in a second PCR of roughly 6 to 11 cycles were a sample-barcoded 5' primer and a J-beta primer mix. One entry per CDR3 protein results from TCRdb running MiXCR on the 5' RACE reads. The sample yields around 1,000,000 distinct CDR3 sequences, roughly a quarter seen once. Another study also made use of these data, one on T cells of mothers and their children.

Sequencing was done on a sample of blood. These receptors were collected from a girl aged 2 to 10 in good health.

This clonotype was recorded many times. The rearrangement uses TRBV7-3 and TRBJ2-5; D gene uncertain. The CDR3 length is 13 residues. V dropped 4 bases and J dropped 5 bases, with 11 bases sitting between them. Germline V gene sequence: CDR1 SGHTA, CDR2 FQGTGA. The CDR3 is CASSSAPSETQYF. Written as DNA, the CDR3 is TGTGCCAGCAGCTCGGCCCCTTCTGAGACCCAGTACTTC.

The chain joins TRBV12-5 to TRBJ2-3; no reliable D call. Germline V gene data show CDR1 as LGHNT and CDR2 as FRNRAP. This CDR3 is built from 13 residues. V was pared by 4 bases and J by 4 bases, with 9 bases between. This CDR3 reads CASGSVPPDTQYF. CDR3 sequence (DNA): TGTGCTAGTGGTTCGGTCCCGCCAGATACGCAGTATTTT.

This clonotype was seen a few times. This chain joins TRBV20-1 and TRBJ1-2; 9 nucleotides line up with TRBD1. CDR3 length equals 12 residues. Trimming removed 6 bases from V and 8 bases from J; junction bases left unmatched: 7. CDR1 DFQATT and CDR2 SNEGSKA come from the germline V gene (reference sequence). The CDR3 DNA sequence: TGCAGTGCCCATGGGACAGGGAAGGGCTACACCTTC. This sequence encodes CSAHGTGKGYTF.

This clonotype was detected only a few times. The chain is built from TRBV4-2 and TRBJ2-7; D not certain. The V end was cut by 4 bases, the J end by 2 bases, with 12 bases between. Germline V CDR1 and CDR2: LGHNA, YNFKEQ. This CDR3 has 14 amino acids. CDR3 in DNA: TGTGCCAGCAGCCCCCGAACGGAGACCTACGAGCAGTACTTC. Translated, it gives CASSPRTETYEQYF.

The chain uses TRBV29-1 and TRBJ2-5, with TRBD1 matching over 9 bases. The V and J ends lost 7 bases and 2 bases, in that order; junction bases with no gene match: 14. Germline-derived CDR1 and CDR2 are SQVTM and ANQGSEA. This CDR3 has 16 residues. The CDR3 region is CSAAGTGTFIQETQYF. In nucleotides, the CDR3 is TGCAGCGCCGCCGGGACAGGGACGTTTATACAAGAGACCCAGTACTTC.

The gene calls are TRBV7-9 and TRBJ2-5, with D perhaps given as TRBD1 or TRBD2 (5 bases each). Trimming stripped 5 bases from V and 3 bases from J, with 22 bases between. The germline gives CDR1 SEHNR, CDR2 FQNEAQ (reference sequence). The CDR3 contains 17 residues. The CDR3 protein is CASSRQRGRMMEETQYF. Here the CDR3 DNA reads TGTGCCAGCAGCCGGCAACGGGGCAGAATGATGGAAGAGACCCAGTACTTC.

The CDR3 loop reads CASSSWGGTNEKLFF. The CDR3 region has the DNA TGTGCCAGCAGCTCGTGGGGCGGGACTAATGAAAAACTGTTTTTT. The V gene is TRBV11-2, the J gene TRBJ1-4; weak D call: TRBD1 (5 bases). The V end was cut by 4 bases, the J end by 2 bases, with 11 bases between. Germline lookup yields CDR1 SGHAT and CDR2 FQNNGV. The CDR3 sequence is 15 residues long.

V gene TRBV4-3 combines with J gene TRBJ2-1; TRBD2 matches 10 bases. Germline V lookup: CDR1 LGHNA, CDR2 YSLEER. The CDR3 has 18 amino acids. The V and J ends lost 8 bases and 2 bases, in that order; junction bases with no gene match: 15. The CDR3 region has the DNA TGCGCCAGCTCAGCGGGTGCTAGCGGGGGCCCAACCTACAATGAGCAGTTCTTC. Residues: CASSAGASGGPTYNEQFF.

This clonotype was picked up a small number of times. The chain carries TRBV7-9 and TRBJ2-5; the D gene could be TRBD1 or TRBD2 (5 bases each). The DNA matches TRBJ2-7 better at its end, which makes the J call doubtful. The V gene's germline CDR1 is SEHNR and CDR2 FQNEAQ (reference sequence). The CDR3 loop spans 14 amino acids. The CDR3 region has the DNA TGTGCCAGCAGCTTCGAGGGGTTACTGTACGAGCAGTACTTC. Encoded protein: CASSFEGLLYEQYF.

The chain carries TRBV7-3 and TRBJ2-5; D remains ambiguous. The CDR3 sequence is 14 residues long. V lost 2 bases and J 4 bases, leaving 11 bases between the germline ends. Germline V gives CDR1 SGHTA, CDR2 FQGTGA. The DNA for the CDR3 is TGTGCCAGCAGCTTAGGGTCCTCCCCAGAGACCCAGTACTTC. This gives the protein CASSLGSSPETQYF. Full variable domain (rest looked up from reference TRBV7-3 and TRBJ2-5): GAGVSQTPSNKVTEKGKYVELRCDPISGHTALYWYRQSLGQGPEFLIYFQGTGAADDSGLPNDRFFAVRPEGSVSTLKIQRTERGDSAVYLCASSLGSSPETQYFGPGTRLLVL.

This clonotype has a handful of counts. The gene calls are TRBV5-1 and TRBJ2-7; D not certain. The CDR3 has 12 residues. Trimming took 2 bases from V and 7 from J, leaving 10 bases between them. Per the germline V gene, CDR1 is SGHRS and CDR2 is YFSETQ. This CDR3 is CASSFRMGEQYF. Here the CDR3 DNA reads TGCGCCAGCAGCTTTAGGATGGGGGAGCAGTACTTC.

V and J are TRBV20-1 and TRBJ2-5, with 8 nucleotides matching TRBD1. Germline V gene sequence: CDR1 DFQATT, CDR2 SNEGSKA (reference sequence). V shed 0 bases, J shed 5 bases, and the junction held 8 bases outside the gene matches. The CDR3 is 15 residues long. CDR3: CSARDPWTGTETQYF. In nucleotides, the CDR3 is TGCAGTGCTAGAGATCCGTGGACAGGGACGGAGACCCAGTACTTC.

This clonotype was detected many times. V is TRBV12-3 or TRBV12-4 and J is TRBJ2-5; D is unclear. The DNA matches TRBJ2-1 better at its end, which makes the J call doubtful. The CDR3 totals 13 residues. The CDR3 nucleotides read TGTGCCAGCAGTTCTACTGAAGAGGATGAGCAGTTCTTC. Encoded protein: CASSSTEEDEQFF.

The sample holds a few counts of this clonotype. V usage is TRBV7-9 and J usage is TRBJ2-2; D is perhaps TRBD2 (6 bases). Trimming shortened V by 2 bases and J by 5 bases, and 12 bases separated the two germline ends. Germline V gene lookup returns CDR1 SEHNR and CDR2 FQNEAQ (reference sequence). CDR3 length: 15 residues. The CDR3 sequence is CASSLKGLRTGELFF. In DNA, the CDR3 is TGTGCCAGCAGCTTAAAGGGACTGCGAACCGGGGAGCTGTTTTTT.

The sample holds many counts of this clonotype. The rearrangement links TRBV20-1 to TRBJ2-2, with no clear D. Germline CDR1 is DFQATT and CDR2 is SNEGSKA (reference sequence). The CDR3 loop spans 13 amino acids. V lost 0 bases to trimming and J lost 5 bases, with 7 bases between them. The CDR3 nucleotides read TGCAGTGCTAGAGAATCTTTAACCGGGGAGCTGTTTTTT. Translation: CSARESLTGELFF.

This clonotype occurred a few times. The chain has TRBV27 and TRBJ2-5; a possible D gene is TRBD2 (5 bases). CDR1 and CDR2 from the germline V gene are MNHEY and SMNVEV (reference sequence). Trimming cost V 3 bases and J 5 bases, with 10 bases left between them. The length of the CDR3 is 13 residues. CDR3 DNA: TGTGCCAGCAGTTTCGAGGGTCGGGAGACCCAGTACTTC. This translates into CASSFEGRETQYF.

This clonotype was observed a handful of times. CDR3 sequence: CASSEATGTDEAFF. The CDR3 DNA reads TGTGCCAGCAGTGAAGCGACCGGAACAGATGAAGCTTTCTTT. The rearrangement links TRBV2 to TRBJ1-1; D is unclear. V was cut by 0 bases and J by 7 bases, with 12 bases left in between. The V gene's germline CDR1 is SNHLY and CDR2 FYNNEI. The CDR3 consists of 14 residues.

The chain combines TRBV11-2 with TRBJ2-7, with D possibly TRBD2 on 5 matching bases. CDR3 length equals 14 residues. V dropped 5 bases and J dropped 2 bases, with 13 bases sitting between them. CDR1 and CDR2 (germline): SGHAT, FQNNGV. CDR3 DNA: TGTGCCAGCAGCCCCTACTCCGGGGCCTACGAGCAGTACTTC. Protein product: CASSPYSGAYEQYF.

This rearrangement joins TRBV20-1 to TRBJ2-7; D gene ambiguous. The CDR3 covers 13 residues. CDR1 is DFQATT and CDR2 is SNEGSKA in the germline V gene (reference sequence). Trimming removed 6 bases from V and 1 base from J, with 13 bases in between. DNA of the CDR3: TGCAGTGCCGATGACATCTCATCCTACGAGCAGTACTTC. Protein sequence: CSADDISSYEQYF.

The chain employs TRBV28 and TRBJ2-5, with 7 nucleotides matching TRBD1. CDR1 MDHEN and CDR2 SYDVKM come from the germline V gene. The trim removed 7 bases at V and 5 bases at J, leaving 10 bases unmatched. This CDR3 comprises 14 residues. The DNA of the CDR3 is TGTGCCAGCACTTCCAGAGGGGGCCCGGAGACCCAGTACTTC. It translates to CASTSRGGPETQYF.

This chain joins TRBV4-1 and TRBJ2-1; 10 nucleotides align to TRBD1. CDR1 and CDR2 from the germline V gene are MGHRA and YSYEKL. The CDR3 loop spans 16 amino acids. The V gene end was trimmed by 4 bases and the J gene end by 7 bases; junction bases not matched to a gene: 10. The CDR3 DNA follows: TGCGCCAGCAGCCTGTCCGGGACAGGGGAGGAGAATGAGCAGTTCTTC. Protein product: CASSLSGTGEENEQFF.

Only a few counts were recorded for this clonotype. The J gene is TRBJ1-4, the V gene TRBV12-3 or TRBV12-4; D ambiguous. The CDR3 totals 14 residues. V lost 3 bases and J 2 bases, leaving 7 bases between the germline ends. The CDR3 loop reads CASSLGKTNEKLFF. Here the CDR3 DNA reads TGTGCCAGCAGTTTGGGGAAGACTAATGAAAAACTGTTTTTT.

V usage is TRBV2 and J usage is TRBJ2-5; possible D gene TRBD1, 6 bases. Germline assignment: CDR1 SNHLY and CDR2 FYNNEI. The CDR3 is 14 residues long. The ends were cut back, 6 bases at V and 11 bases at J, with 22 bases in the middle. The CDR3 bases are TGTGCCAGCAGGCCTTTCAGGGGTTCAGGAGAGCAGTACTTC. Its protein is CASRPFRGSGEQYF. Combining the CDR3 with reference TRBV2 and TRBJ2-5 gives the whole variable domain EPEVTQTPSHQVTQMGQEVILRCVPISNHLYFYWYRQILGQKVEFLVSFYNNEISEKSEIFDDQFSVERPDGSNFTLKIRSTKLEDSAMYFCASRPFRGSGEQYFGPGTRLLVL.

This clonotype was recorded many times. The rearrangement uses TRBV4-3 and TRBJ2-7; 10 positions match TRBD1. Germline lookup yields CDR1 LGHNA and CDR2 YSLEER. Trimming removed 1 base from V and 4 bases from J; junction bases left unmatched: 4. CDR3 length equals 15 residues. The CDR3 DNA is TGCGCCAGCAGCCAAGGACAGGGGGCTGGGTACGAGCAGTACTTC. It codes for CASSQGQGAGYEQYF.

The chain is built from TRBV29-1 and TRBJ2-5; no definite D call. The J call is uncertain, as TRBJ2-7 better fits the DNA end. Germline V gene lookup returns CDR1 SQVTM and CDR2 ANQGSEA. This CDR3 has 10 amino acids. CDR3 in DNA: TGCAGCGTTAAGGAAGGCGAGCAGTACTTC. Encoded protein: CSVKEGEQYF.

Comments on this clonotype: Relative to the germline gene, one junction end is altered; a read error may explain this. The V gene is TRBV11-2, the J gene TRBJ1-3; TRBD1 is a possible D gene (5 bases). Germline lookup yields CDR1 SGHAT and CDR2 FQNNGV. The CDR3 has 20 amino acids. The DNA for the CDR3 is TGTGCCAGCAGCCTAGAGGGGCCGCCCTCGATCCGCGTCTCTGGAAACACCATATATTTT. The encoded protein is CASSLEGPPSIRVSGNTIYF.

The V and J genes are TRBV4-2 and TRBJ2-5, with a possible D match to TRBD2 (6 bases). Trimming removed 0 bases at V and 5 bases at J, with 19 bases between. The germline V gene encodes CDR1 LGHNA and CDR2 YNFKEQ. This CDR3 is built from 17 residues. As DNA, the CDR3 is TGTGCCAGCAGCCAAGAGGATAGGGCTGGCGGGGAGGAGACCCAGTACTTC. Its translation is CASSQEDRAGGEETQYF.

The genes are TRBV2 and TRBJ2-3; D is possibly TRBD2 (6 bases). Per germline, CDR1 SNHLY and CDR2 FYNNEI. Trimming cost V 6 bases and J 4 bases, with 11 bases left between them. CDR3 size: 13 residues. As DNA, the CDR3 is TGTGCCAGCAGCGTTCTAGCGTCAGATACGCAGTATTTT. This gives the protein CASSVLASDTQYF.